A selection of T cell receptor beta chains follows, all from one sample in a study of CD8 T cell repertoires and HIV-1 epitope variants. TCRdb's copy holds only in-frame clones and misses some; the assay was immunoSEQ multiplex PCR. This repertoire shows some 5,000 clones, 68% found once; its top ten account for about 42%. Their antigen targets remain unknown. Sequencing input: cultured CD8+ T cells derived from PBMCs. The receptors stem from a male donor with HIV. The CDR3 runs from the conserved cysteine through the conserved F or W. D genes are given only for firm matches. Not every row has a clone size; where given, it reads once, few, many or a size class.

TRBV19	few	TRBJ2-7	TRBD2	CASSIDLTSGVYEQYF	TGTGCCAGTAGTATCGACTTAACTAGCGGGGTATACGAGCAGTACTTC
TRBV5-8	NA	TRBJ2-3	NA	CASSLGTGEGTDTQYF	TGTGCCAGCAGCCTGGGTACAGGGGAGGGCACAGATACGCAGTATTTT
TRBV13	hyperexpanded	TRBJ2-5	NA	CASSSAGIDQETQYF	TGTGCCAGCAGCTCCGCCGGGATAGATCAAGAGACCCAGTACTTC
TRBV4-1	NA	TRBJ1-6	NA	CASSQEGGPQSPLHF	TGCGCCAGCAGCCAAGAGGGAGGGCCCCAGTCACCCCTCCACTTT
TRBV11-3	NA	TRBJ2-3	NA	CASSRREGVGDTQYF	TGTGCCAGCAGCCGAAGAGAGGGAGTGGGAGATACGCAGTATTTT
TRBV6-4	few	TRBJ2-7	NA	CASTPYPWEQYF	TGTGCCAGCACCCCTTACCCCTGGGAGCAGTACTTC
TRBV27	NA	TRBJ2-1	NA	CASSLKQGEGSYNEQFF	TGTGCCAGCAGTTTAAAACAGGGTGAGGGCTCCTACAATGAGCAGTTCTTC
TRBV4-2	few	TRBJ1-1	NA	CASSQVNTEAFF	TGTGCCAGCAGCCAGGTCAACACTGAAGCTTTCTTT
TRBV11-1	NA	TRBJ2-7	NA	CASSLRAGEQYF	TGTGCCAGCAGCTTACGAGCGGGCGAGCAGTACTTC
TRBV7-2	few	TRBJ2-7	NA	CASSLHWGGSYEQYF	TGTGCCAGCAGCTTACATTGGGGGGGCAGTTACGAGCAGTACTTC
TRBV5-6	NA	TRBJ2-7	TRBD1	CASSLVDRSYEQYF	TGTGCCAGCAGCTTGGTGGACAGGTCCTACGAGCAGTACTTC
TRBV5-6	few	TRBJ1-4	NA	CASSLGGAKLFF	TGTGCCAGCAGCTTGGGAGGGGCAAAACTGTTTTTT
TRBV28	NA	TRBJ1-1	TRBD1	CASRDPKTGLIAHTEAFF	TGTGCCAGCAGAGACCCCAAGACAGGGCTTATTGCCCACACTGAAGCTTTCTTT
TRBV14	few	TRBJ2-7	NA	CASSPGPNIPYEQYF	TGTGCCAGCAGCCCGGGACCCAATATTCCCTACGAGCAGTACTTC
TRBV7-7	NA	TRBJ2-2	NA	CASSPLGPRPGELFF	TGTGCTAGCAGCCCCTTGGGACCCCGCCCCGGGGAGCTGTTTTTT
TRBV28	NA	TRBJ1-2	NA	CASSYGAREPNYGYTF	TGTGCCAGCAGTTATGGGGCACGGGAACCTAACTATGGCTACACCTTC
TRBV7-2	NA	TRBJ2-7	TRBD1	CASSSWDRENDEQYF	TGTGCCAGCAGCTCCTGGGACAGGGAGAACGACGAGCAGTACTTC
TRBV11-3	NA	TRBJ1-2	TRBD1	CASSFRGANYGYTF	TGTGCCAGCAGCTTCAGGGGGGCTAACTATGGCTACACCTTC
TRBV19	NA	TRBJ2-7	NA	CASSMGWGNEQYF	TGTGCCAGTAGTATGGGCTGGGGGAACGAGCAGTACTTC
TRBV9	NA	TRBJ2-2	TRBD1	CASSAEDRAYGSGTGELFF	TGTGCCAGCAGTGCCGAGGACAGGGCATACGGGTCGGGCACCGGGGAGCTGTTTTTT
TRBV6-1	NA	TRBJ2-2	NA	CASFSGALSGELFF	TGTGCCAGCTTTAGTGGGGCTCTCTCCGGGGAGCTGTTTTTT
TRBV19	medium-sized	TRBJ2-7	NA	CASSIAGDSLYEQYF	TGTGCCAGTAGTATAGCGGGGGACAGCCTCTACGAGCAGTACTTC
TRBV7-9	NA	TRBJ1-5	NA	CASSLENQPQHF	TGTGCCAGCAGCTTAGAGAATCAGCCCCAGCATTTT
TRBV5-8	NA	TRBJ2-7	NA	CASSFSSSYEQYF	TGTGCCAGCAGCTTCAGCAGTTCCTACGAGCAGTACTTC
TRBV9	NA	TRBJ2-3	NA	CASSVRGNTDTQYF	TGTGCCAGCAGCGTTCGGGGTAACACAGATACGCAGTATTTT
TRBV7-9	NA	TRBJ2-7	NA	CASGDGSYEQYF	TGTGCCAGCGGGGACGGCTCCTACGAGCAGTACTTC
TRBV28	few	TRBJ2-7	TRBD1	CASSLRQGASYEQYF	TGTGCCAGCAGCCTCAGACAGGGGGCATCCTACGAGCAGTACTTC
TRBV28	NA	TRBJ1-6	TRBD1	CASGEGQGRSPLHF	TGTGCCAGCGGAGAAGGACAGGGAAGGTCACCCCTCCACTTT
TRBV9	NA	TRBJ1-1	NA	CASSVGSANTEAFF	TGTGCCAGCAGCGTAGGGTCAGCTAACACTGAAGCTTTCTTT
TRBV9	NA	TRBJ2-3	TRBD2	CASSVDGRYTDTQYF	TGTGCCAGCAGCGTAGACGGGAGGTATACAGATACGCAGTATTTT
TRBV27	NA	TRBJ2-7	NA	CASRPGRGFYEQYF	TGTGCCAGCAGGCCAGGGCGGGGTTTCTACGAGCAGTACTTC
TRBV7-3	NA	TRBJ1-5	NA	CASRAGTQPQHF	TGTGCCAGCAGAGCGGGGACTCAGCCCCAGCATTTT
TRBV6-1	medium-sized	TRBJ2-2	NA	CASSEAGENTGELFF	TGTGCCAGCAGTGAAGCAGGGGAGAACACCGGGGAGCTGTTTTTT
TRBV19	NA	TRBJ2-1	NA	CASSIGGAVYNEQFF	TGTGCCAGTAGTATAGGAGGGGCCGTATACAATGAGCAGTTCTTC
TRBV9	NA	TRBJ1-1	NA	CASSSYIEAEAFF	TGTGCCAGCAGCTCCTATATAGAGGCTGAAGCTTTCTTT
TRBV5-8	once	TRBJ2-7	TRBD1	CASSPYDPDREYYEQYF	TGTGCCAGCAGCCCTTACGATCCGGACAGGGAATACTACGAGCAGTACTTC
TRBV5-1	NA	TRBJ1-1	NA	CASSLGGNSEAFF	TGCGCCAGCAGCTTGGGGGGGAACTCTGAAGCTTTCTTT
TRBV6-1	once	TRBJ1-1	NA	CASSESHRVGTEAFF	TGTGCCAGCAGTGAATCCCACAGGGTAGGAACTGAAGCTTTCTTT
TRBV11-1	NA	TRBJ2-1	TRBD2	CASSLAAGGPLDEQFF	TGTGCCAGCAGCTTAGCGGCGGGGGGGCCATTGGATGAGCAGTTCTTC
TRBV7-9	few	TRBJ1-2	NA	CASSHHRGYGYTF	TGTGCCAGCAGCCATCACCGGGGTTATGGCTACACCTTC
TRBV28	few	TRBJ2-7	NA	CASTRPLGAIHEQYF	TGTGCCAGCACCCGCCCCTTGGGGGCTATCCACGAGCAGTACTTC
TRBV2	NA	TRBJ1-3	NA	CASSETGSHGNTIYF	TGTGCCAGCAGTGAAACAGGGTCTCATGGAAACACCATATATTTT
TRBV9	few	TRBJ2-7	NA	CASSVSGGMDEQYF	TGTGCCAGCAGCGTGTCAGGGGGGATGGACGAGCAGTACTTC
TRBV9	NA	TRBJ2-3	NA	CASSVEGNTQYF	TGTGCCAGCAGCGTAGAGGGTAATACGCAGTATTTT
TRBV27	NA	TRBJ2-1	TRBD2	CASSLSGGASYNEQFF	TGTGCCAGCAGTCTTAGCGGGGGGGCCTCCTACAATGAGCAGTTCTTC
TRBV4-2	NA	TRBJ2-5	TRBD2	CASSQGLAETQYF	TGTGCCAGCAGCCAGGGACTAGCGGAGACCCAGTACTTC
TRBV28	NA	TRBJ1-2	TRBD1	CASSWPGGLTGYTF	TGTGCCAGCAGTTGGCCAGGGGGTTTAACCGGCTACACCTTC
TRBV5-6	few	TRBJ2-2	NA	CASSSGQGIFPGELFF	TGTGCCAGCAGCTCTGGGCAGGGGATCTTTCCCGGGGAGCTGTTTTTT
TRBV5-6	NA	TRBJ1-1	NA	CASSLRGGNTEAFF	TGTGCCAGCAGCTTGAGGGGAGGCAACACTGAAGCTTTCTTT
TRBV28	NA	TRBJ2-2	TRBD2	CASSPREASGRPPNTGELFF	TGTGCCAGCAGTCCCCGGGAGGCTAGCGGGAGGCCCCCGAACACCGGGGAGCTGTTTTTT
TRBV28	NA	TRBJ1-3	NA	CASSFGGAAGNTIYF	TGTGCCAGCAGTTTCGGGGGGGCGGCTGGAAACACCATATATTTT
TRBV4-3	NA	TRBJ2-3	TRBD2	CASRNLSGGTDTQYF	TGCGCCAGCCGAAACCTTAGCGGGGGGACAGATACGCAGTATTTT
TRBV28	NA	TRBJ2-5	NA	CASSLLLEAPQTEETQYF	TGTGCCAGCAGTTTACTCTTAGAAGCGCCTCAGACTGAAGAGACCCAGTACTTC
TRBV28	NA	TRBJ1-2	NA	CASSLIVDSSTGYGYTF	TGTGCCAGCAGTTTAATCGTGGACAGTAGCACGGGCTATGGCTACACCTTC
TRBV28	NA	TRBJ1-4	NA	CASTDGATNEKLFF	TGTGCCAGCACGGACGGAGCAACTAATGAAAAACTGTTTTTT